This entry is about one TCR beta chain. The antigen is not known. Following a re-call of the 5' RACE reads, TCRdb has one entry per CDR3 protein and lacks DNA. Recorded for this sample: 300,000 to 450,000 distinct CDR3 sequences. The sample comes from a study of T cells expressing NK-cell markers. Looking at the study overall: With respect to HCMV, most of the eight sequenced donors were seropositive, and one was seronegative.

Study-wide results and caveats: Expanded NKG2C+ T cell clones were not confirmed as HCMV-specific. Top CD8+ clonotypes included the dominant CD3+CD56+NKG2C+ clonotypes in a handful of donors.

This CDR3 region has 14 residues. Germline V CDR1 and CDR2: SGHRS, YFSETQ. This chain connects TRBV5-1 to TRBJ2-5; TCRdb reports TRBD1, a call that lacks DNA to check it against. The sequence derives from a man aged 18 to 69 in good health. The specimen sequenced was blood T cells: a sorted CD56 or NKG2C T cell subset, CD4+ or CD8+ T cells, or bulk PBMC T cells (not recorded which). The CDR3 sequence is CASKRWAGAETQYF.